The following is a T cell receptor beta chain sequence with its context. Using immunoSEQ multiplex PCR, the repertoire was profiled, and TCRdb retains in-frame clones only, with some absent. The table has 190,000 or so clones, roughly four fifths seen once. The data are from a study of blood T cell repertoires in COVID-19. This CDR3 has 15 residues. The V end was cut by 0 bases, the J end by 4 bases, with 13 bases between. CDR1 and CDR2 from the germline V gene are SGHRS and YFSETQ. Specimen: PBMCs or T cells enriched from blood (not recorded which). The sequence was obtained from a man aged 35 to 55 who had recovered from COVID-19. The genes are TRBV5-1 and TRBJ1-2; perhaps TRBD1 as D (6 bases). In nucleotides, the CDR3 is TGCGCCAGCAGCTTGGCGGCAGGGGAGACCTATGGCTACACCTTC. Translation gives CASSLAAGETYGYTF.